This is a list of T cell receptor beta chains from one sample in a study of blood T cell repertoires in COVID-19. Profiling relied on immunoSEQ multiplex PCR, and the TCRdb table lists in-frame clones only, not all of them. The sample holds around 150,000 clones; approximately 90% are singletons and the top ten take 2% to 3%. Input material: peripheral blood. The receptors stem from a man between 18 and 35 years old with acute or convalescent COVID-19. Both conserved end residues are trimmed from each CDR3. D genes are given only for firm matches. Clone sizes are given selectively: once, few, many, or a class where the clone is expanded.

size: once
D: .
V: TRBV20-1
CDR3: SASDRLFGYT

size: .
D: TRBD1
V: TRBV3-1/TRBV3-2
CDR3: ASTTGTGGGNTEAF

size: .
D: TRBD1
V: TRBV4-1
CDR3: ASSQDGTEYGYT

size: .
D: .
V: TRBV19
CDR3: ASSVDTGIRYEQY

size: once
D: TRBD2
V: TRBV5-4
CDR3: ASSPTSGGDSYEQY

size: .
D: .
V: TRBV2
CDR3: ASSEAQRQGYSPLH

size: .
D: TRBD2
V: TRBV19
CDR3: ASSPLAGGRGELF

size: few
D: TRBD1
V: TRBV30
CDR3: AWSVQGALPEKLF

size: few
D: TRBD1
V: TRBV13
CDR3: ASSSQGATGNSPLH

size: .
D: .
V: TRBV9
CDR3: ASSGGSAGELF

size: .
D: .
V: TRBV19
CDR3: ASSIAAGTRSYNEQF

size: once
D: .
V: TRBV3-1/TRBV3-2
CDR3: ASSQRFQGDYYNSPLH

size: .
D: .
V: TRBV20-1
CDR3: SARSADTQY

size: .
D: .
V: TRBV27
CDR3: ASSTGISYNEQF

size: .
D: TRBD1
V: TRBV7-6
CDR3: ASSSMGQGSHEQY

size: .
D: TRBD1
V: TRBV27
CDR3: ASISLGDRVNEQF

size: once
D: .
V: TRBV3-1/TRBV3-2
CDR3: ASSQAGLGPGNGYT

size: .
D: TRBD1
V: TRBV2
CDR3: ASSEPTGGTAIQETQY

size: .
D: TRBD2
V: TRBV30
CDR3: AWSVGGKAYEQY

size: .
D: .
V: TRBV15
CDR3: ATSRPEARGSYGYT

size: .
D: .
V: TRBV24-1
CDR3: ATSDLAGTEAF

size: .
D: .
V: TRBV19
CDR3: ASSIAGFSTDTQY